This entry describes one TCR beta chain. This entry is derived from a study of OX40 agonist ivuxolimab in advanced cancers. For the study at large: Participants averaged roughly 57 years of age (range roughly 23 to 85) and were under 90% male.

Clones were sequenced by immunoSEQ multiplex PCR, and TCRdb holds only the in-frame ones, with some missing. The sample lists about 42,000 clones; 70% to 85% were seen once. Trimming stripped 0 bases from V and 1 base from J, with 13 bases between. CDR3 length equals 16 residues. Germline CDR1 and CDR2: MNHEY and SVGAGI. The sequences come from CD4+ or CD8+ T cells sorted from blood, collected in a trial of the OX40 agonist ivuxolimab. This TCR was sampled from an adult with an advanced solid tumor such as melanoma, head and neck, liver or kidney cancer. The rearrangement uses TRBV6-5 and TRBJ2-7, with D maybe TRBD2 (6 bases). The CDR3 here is CASSYSGLGVSYEQYF. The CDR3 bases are TGTGCCAGCAGTTACTCGGGACTGGGAGTTTCCTACGAGCAGTACTTC.